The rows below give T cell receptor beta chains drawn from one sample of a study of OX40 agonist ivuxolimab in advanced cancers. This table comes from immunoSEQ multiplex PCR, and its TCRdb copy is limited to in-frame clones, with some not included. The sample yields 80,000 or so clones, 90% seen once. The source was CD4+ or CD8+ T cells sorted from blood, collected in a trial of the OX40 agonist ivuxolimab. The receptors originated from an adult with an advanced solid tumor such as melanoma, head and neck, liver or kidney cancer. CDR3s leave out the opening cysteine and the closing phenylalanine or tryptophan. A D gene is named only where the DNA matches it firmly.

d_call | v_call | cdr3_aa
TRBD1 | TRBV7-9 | ASRPQGSRRGYT
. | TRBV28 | ASISSAYQPQH
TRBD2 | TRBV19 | ASSILASGSGETQY
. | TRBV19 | ASSKTTYSNQPQH
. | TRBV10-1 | ASSRMGYTDTQY
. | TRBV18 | ASSPNTSNEKLF
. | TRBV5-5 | ASSLGTDNEQF
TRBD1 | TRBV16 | ASSHEGRTGQY
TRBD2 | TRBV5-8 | ASSFLAGGPKSYEQY
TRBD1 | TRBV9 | ASSPGTDTYGYT
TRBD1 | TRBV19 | ASSSTPSHPGQVGGTDTQY
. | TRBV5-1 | ASSLMQTNTGELF
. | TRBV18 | ASSPQTNGYT
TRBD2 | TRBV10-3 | ASSYNSPGLAGLTQY
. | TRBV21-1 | ASSPRQGLETQY
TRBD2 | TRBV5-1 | ASSPGTSGGIGLRETQY
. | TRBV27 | ASSLLGFQETQY
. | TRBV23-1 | ASFRGGTNTEAF
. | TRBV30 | AWSVRAGGYTDTQY
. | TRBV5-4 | ASSDRSYEQY